These T cell receptor beta chains were read from a single sample in a study of cytomegalovirus exposure and HLA in healthy donors. The assay was immunoSEQ multiplex PCR, and TCRdb's table has in-frame clones only and misses some. The sample contains 150,000 to 200,000 clones, roughly three quarters of which appear only once. Source material: PBMCs. These receptor sequences come from a woman in her fifties or sixties in good health and CMV-seronegative. The CDR3 runs from the conserved cysteine through the conserved F or W. Each record gives: clone size, D gene, J gene, CDR3 length, V gene, CDR3 DNA, CDR3 protein. The D gene is left open where the match is weak. The size entry is marked missing in some rows and otherwise reads once, few, many or a size class.

once TRBD1 TRBJ1-5 15 TRBV6-6 TGTGCCAGCAGCCTAGCCTGGACAGGGGGTCAGCCCCAGCATTTT CASSLAWTGGQPQHF
- TRBD2 TRBJ2-5 15 TRBV7-9 TGTGCCAGCAGCTCCGACCTAGCGGGAGGGCCGGTGCAGTACTTC CASSSDLAGGPVQYF
once - TRBJ2-2 17 TRBV7-6 TGTGCCAGCAGCTTAATTTCCCGCAGGGGGGACACCGGGGAGCTGTTTTTT CASSLISRRGDTGELFF
- - TRBJ2-7 16 TRBV6-5 TGTGCCAGCAGTTACTCACGAGGCCTGAGCTCCTACGAGCAGTACTTC CASSYSRGLSSYEQYF
- - TRBJ2-1 16 TRBV11-3 TGTGCCAGCAGCTCGATCGGACAGAGCTCCTACAATGAGCAGTTCTTC CASSSIGQSSYNEQFF
- - TRBJ1-4 14 TRBV28 TGTGCCAGCAGTCCCCTTCGGCGGGATGAAAAACTGTTTTTT CASSPLRRDEKLFF
- - TRBJ1-1 13 TRBV29-1 TGCAGCGTTTGCAGGGGTGCAGACACTGAAGCTTTCTTT CSVCRGADTEAFF
- - TRBJ1-2 13 TRBV7-3 TGTGCCAGCAGCCCGGCGGGAGACTATGGCTACACCTTC CASSPAGDYGYTF
few - TRBJ2-7 11 TRBV7-2 TGTGCCAGCAGCTTAGGGGGGGACAGAAGATTC CASSLGGDRRF
once TRBD1 TRBJ2-1 15 TRBV29-1 TGCAGCGCCAAACGGGGGACAGGGGGATACAATGAGCAGTTCTTC CSAKRGTGGYNEQFF
- - TRBJ1-1 15 TRBV28 TGTGCCAGCAGTTACAGGGCTCGAGGTTACACTGAAGCTTTCTTT CASSYRARGYTEAFF
- - TRBJ2-7 14 TRBV6-5 TGTGCCAGCACCCGGGACAACACAGTCGGCGAGCAGTACTTC CASTRDNTVGEQYF
- - TRBJ2-1 14 TRBV5-1 TGCGCCAGCAGCTTGGTTATCCGTTACAATGAGCAGTTCTTC CASSLVIRYNEQFF
- - TRBJ2-7 12 TRBV7-8 TGTGCCAGCAGCTCCTCTCGAGGCGAGCAGTACTTC CASSSSRGEQYF
- TRBD2 TRBJ2-2 16 TRBV7-2 TGTGCCAGCAGGCCCTCTAGCGGGATGAACACCGGGGAGCTGTTTTTT CASRPSSGMNTGELFF
- TRBD2 TRBJ2-3 15 TRBV5-8 TGTGCCAGCAGCTTGTCTCCTAGCGGGAAGGATACGCAGTATTTT CASSLSPSGKDTQYF
few TRBD1 TRBJ1-4 14 TRBV29-1 TGCAGCCCGGGCGACAGGGCAACTAATGAAAAACTGTTTTTT CSPGDRATNEKLFF
- - TRBJ1-3 16 TRBV11-2 TGTGCCAGCAGCCGAACGGGGACTTTCTCTGGAAACACCATATATTTT CASSRTGTFSGNTIYF